This T cell receptor beta chain stems from a study of identical twins. A word on this clonotype: Its antigen is as yet unknown.

General study findings and limits: A lower insertion count was a feature of abundant cord blood beta clonotypes, with no such feature in memory repertoires.

MiXCR, applied by TCRdb to the 5' RACE reads, yields one record per CDR3 protein. The sample holds 1.5 million to 2 million distinct CDR3 sequences, roughly 35% seen once. Germline lookup yields CDR1 SNHLY and CDR2 FYNNEI. The ends lost 5 bases at V and 1 base at J; junction bases unmatched: 7. CDR3 size: 18 residues. Sequencing was performed on cord blood. V is TRBV2 and J is TRBJ2-1; 14 bases match TRBD2. The clonotype was recovered from a newborn girl in good health. CDR3 nucleotides: TGTGCCAGCAGTAGCCCCGGGACTAGCGGGGGTTCCTACAATGAGCAGTTCTTC. Translation: CASSSPGTSGGSYNEQFF. Based on the CDR3 plus reference TRBV2 and TRBJ2-1, the full variable domain is EPEVTQTPSHQVTQMGQEVILRCVPISNHLYFYWYRQILGQKVEFLVSFYNNEISEKSEIFDDQFSVERPDGSNFTLKIRSTKLEDSAMYFCASSSPGTSGGSYNEQFFGPGTRLTVL.